Listed below are T cell receptor beta chains from one sample, sequenced in a study of blood T cell repertoires in COVID-19. The repertoire was sequenced with immunoSEQ multiplex PCR; TCRdb's copy has only in-frame clones and lacks some. The sample lists 160,000 or so clones, approximately 87% occurring once. Sequencing used peripheral blood. Receptor source: a woman aged 70 to 79 with COVID-19, enrolled during active disease. Each CDR3 is given without its conserved first and last residue. The order of the fields is J gene, V gene, CDR3 protein.

>TRBJ1-1|TRBV9
ASSVVGGSTEAF
>TRBJ2-1|TRBV7-2
ASSLRLSRGEQF
>TRBJ2-5|TRBV2
ARGHSVQETQY
>TRBJ2-1|TRBV5-1
ASSVGTSGANEQF
>TRBJ2-1|TRBV29-1
SVEGNTGANEQF
>TRBJ1-5|TRBV6-6
ASSYGQGHYQPQH
>TRBJ1-4|TRBV5-1
ASSRIRQGTNEKLF
>TRBJ2-7|TRBV10-3
AISAEYRDRRYEQY
>TRBJ1-2|TRBV6-4
ASRETGSNYGYT
>TRBJ2-7|TRBV4-1
ASSPDRGSYEQY
>TRBJ2-5|TRBV11-2
ASSLGREETQY